The 10 T cell receptor beta chains in this list originate from one sample, sequenced in a study of neurological immune-mediated disorders. TCRdb used MiXCR to reprocess the 5' RACE reads, holding one entry per CDR3 protein. The table shows 65,000 to 80,000 distinct CDR3 sequences, with roughly 4.5% occurring only once. Material for sequencing was PBMCs. The source is a woman between 70 and 85 years old with multiple sclerosis.

This clonotype was detected a few times. J is TRBJ1-1 and V is TRBV6-4, with 9 bases fitting TRBD1. Per the germline V gene, CDR1 is MRHNA and CDR2 is SNTAGT. J gave up 7 bases and V 5 bases, and 5 bases lay outside the gene matches. This CDR3 is 13 amino acids long. This CDR3 is CASSYDRGSEAFF. CDR3 in DNA: TGTGCCAGCAGTTACGACAGGGGGAGTGAAGCTTTCTTT.

This clonotype showed up just a few times. The chain joins TRBV20-1 to TRBJ2-5, with 10 nucleotides matching TRBD2. The CDR3 length is 14 residues. V lost 6 bases, J lost 5 bases, and 9 bases stayed unmatched. Germline assignment: CDR1 DFQATT and CDR2 SNEGSKA (reference sequence). Here the CDR3 reads CSADQAGGDETQYF. CDR3 coding DNA: TGCAGTGCCGACCAAGCGGGAGGGGACGAGACCCAGTACTTC.

This clonotype came up many times. CDR3 bases: TGCAGTACTAAGGGGAGGAGCACAGATACGCAGTATTTT. Residues: CSTKGRSTDTQYF. This chain links TRBV20-1 with TRBJ2-3; D is perhaps TRBD2 (6 bases). CDR1 DFQATT and CDR2 SNEGSKA come from the germline V gene (reference sequence). The V and J ends lost 8 bases and 0 bases respectively, with 12 bases between them. CDR3 length: 13 residues.

This clonotype was found many times. V is TRBV20-1 and J is TRBJ2-1, with 15 bases identical to TRBD2. Trimming took 0 bases from V and 4 from J; bases not matched to a gene: 7. The CDR3 covers 18 residues. CDR1 and CDR2 from the germline V gene are DFQATT and SNEGSKA (reference sequence). In DNA, the CDR3 is TGCAGTGCTAGAGAGGGGGGACTAGCGGGAGGCAAATACAATGAGCAGTTCTTC. As protein: CSAREGGLAGGKYNEQFF.

This clonotype has at least ten counts. The chain links TRBV20-1 to TRBJ1-2; D perhaps matches TRBD1 (5 bases). V was pared by 3 bases and J by 2 bases, with 7 bases between. From germline, CDR1 is DFQATT and CDR2 SNEGSKA (reference sequence). CDR3 length equals 12 residues. CDR3 sequence: CSASRDNYGYTF. The CDR3 region has the DNA TGCAGTGCTAGTCGGGACAACTATGGCTACACCTTC.

This clonotype was found many times. The chain's CDR3 is CASSPRTGKPQETQYF. CDR3 DNA sequence: TGTGCCAGCAGTCCCCGGACAGGCAAACCGCAAGAGACCCAGTACTTC. The rearrangement links TRBV12-3 or TRBV12-4 to TRBJ2-5; 7 bases match TRBD1. V was pared by 5 bases and J by 2 bases, with 11 bases of the junction left unmatched. The CDR3 has 16 residues.

The sample holds a few counts of this clonotype. The chain carries TRBV10-3 and TRBJ2-3, with 9 bases identical to TRBD2. Germline CDR1 ENHRY, CDR2 SYGVKD. The length of the CDR3 is 14 residues. The V gene end was trimmed by 6 bases and the J gene end by 2 bases; junction bases not matched to a gene: 3. The CDR3, as DNA: TGTGCCATCAGGGAGCGGGAGGACACAGATACGCAGTATTTT. Translated: CAIREREDTDTQYF.

In its sample, this clonotype was seen many times. V gene TRBV5-1 combines with J gene TRBJ2-5; 8 nucleotides align to TRBD2. The CDR3 contains 15 residues. CDR1 is SGHRS, CDR2 YFSETQ, per germline. V lost 5 bases, J lost 2 bases, and 8 bases stayed unmatched. The CDR3 reads CASRGETSGQETQYF. In nucleotides, the CDR3 is TGCGCCAGCAGAGGCGAAACTAGCGGACAAGAGACCCAGTACTTC.

This clonotype was detected ten times or more. The gene calls are TRBV2 and TRBJ2-7, with 11 nucleotides matching TRBD2. Germline-derived CDR1 and CDR2 are SNHLY and FYNNEI. The CDR3 is 16 residues long. V lost 6 bases to trimming and J lost 5 bases; unmatched junction nucleotides: 12. The CDR3 spells CASRGLAVFLSHEQYF. In DNA, the CDR3 is TGTGCCAGCAGGGGACTAGCGGTCTTTCTATCCCACGAGCAGTACTTC. The whole variable domain, filled in from reference TRBV2 and TRBJ2-7, reads EPEVTQTPSHQVTQMGQEVILRCVPISNHLYFYWYRQILGQKVEFLVSFYNNEISEKSEIFDDQFSVERPDGSNFTLKIRSTKLEDSAMYFCASRGLAVFLSHEQYFGPGTRLTVT.

As to this clonotype: One base away lies a much larger clone, so this may be a sequencing read error. The chain links TRBV27 to TRBJ2-1; D call uncertain. Per the germline V gene, CDR1 is MNHEY and CDR2 is SMNVEV (reference sequence). This CDR3 is built from 15 residues. Trimming cost V 3 bases and J 2 bases, with 11 bases left between them. The CDR3 is CASSFLVGPYNEQFF. The CDR3 coding sequence is TGTGCCAGCAGTTTTTTGGTGGGCCCCTACAATGAGCAGTTCTTC.